This T cell receptor (beta chain) was obtained from a study of T-cell reconstitution after alpha-beta-depleted transplantation in children. Overall study findings and caveats: It was surviving recipient T cells and thymic progenitors that gave some patients high TCRbeta diversity at day 60. Two months or so post-transplant, alpha-beta T cells reportedly derived from several hundred expanded graft clones.

The table lists this clonotype with a few counts. Antigen unknown. The CDR3 is made up of 13 amino acids. V lost 5 bases and J 1 base, leaving 9 bases between the germline ends. Germline CDR1 and CDR2: MDHEN and SYDVKM. Unique molecular identifiers were used to barcode this TCRbeta library. TCRdb reprocessed the PCR reads via MiXCR and lists one record per CDR3 protein. The table includes 450,000 to 600,000 distinct CDR3 sequences, 10% to 15% detected once. The sequencing here drew on PBMCs, mostly from graft donor cells, taken 360 days after TCRalphabeta/CD19-depleted stem cell transplant. The chain joins TRBV28 to TRBJ2-7; a weak D match, TRBD1 (5 bases). The receptor's source is a male patient aged 10 to 17 who had a stem cell transplant for acute myeloid leukemia, so the T cells may come from the graft donor. CDR3 sequence: CASSADISYEQYF. The CDR3 DNA reads TGTGCCAGCAGTGCGGACATTTCCTACGAGCAGTACTTC.